One sample yielded the 8 T cell receptor beta chains listed below, sequenced in a study of blood T cells in healthy people across ages. Together with a sample-barcoded 5' primer, a J-beta primer mix was included in a second PCR lasting about 7 to 12 cycles. TCRdb independently ran MiXCR on the 5' RACE reads; one entry per CDR3 protein. Among about 640,000 distinct CDR3 sequences, 40% to 45% were seen once, and the ten largest hold 30%. Sequencing used blood. All receptors come from a man older than 75 in good health.

The genes are TRBV5-1 and TRBJ2-3; D might be TRBD1 (5 bases). This CDR3 contains 14 residues. Germline V lookup: CDR1 SGHRS, CDR2 YFSETQ. V lost 5 bases, J lost 2 bases, and 12 bases lay in between. CDR3 in amino acids: CASRLGETTDTQYF. CDR3 coding DNA: TGCGCCAGCAGGTTAGGGGAAACCACAGATACGCAGTATTTT.

This clonotype has only one observation. The J gene is TRBJ2-5, the V gene TRBV28, with 15 bases that match TRBD2. The J call is uncertain, as TRBJ2-1 better fits the DNA end. This CDR3 comprises 16 residues. Germline values: CDR1 MDHEN, CDR2 SYDVKM. The CDR3 loop reads CASSFGLAGGQETQFF. CDR3 DNA sequence: TGTGCCAGCAGTTTTGGACTAGCGGGAGGGCAAGAGACCCAGTTCTTC.

V usage is TRBV20-1 and J usage is TRBJ1-5; unclear D gene. The length of the CDR3 is 14 residues. Germline values: CDR1 DFQATT, CDR2 SNEGSKA (reference sequence). V was trimmed by 0 bases and J by 7 bases, leaving 13 bases between them. The CDR3 region has the DNA TGCAGTGCTAGAGATCCGGGAGCAGGACAGCCCCAGCATTTT. As protein: CSARDPGAGQPQHF.

In its sample, this clonotype was seen a few times. One junction end disagrees with the germline gene, perhaps due to a read error. The rearrangement uses TRBV4-1 and TRBJ2-1; tentatively, D is TRBD1 or TRBD2 (5 bases each). Germline CDR1 and CDR2: MGHRA and YSYEKL. CDR3 length equals 11 residues. CDR3 region: CATKGPKERFF. The CDR3 DNA reads as TGCGCCACCAAGGGACCCAAGGAGCGGTTCTTC.

This clonotype was found many times. V usage is TRBV29-1 and J usage is TRBJ2-7, with 8 positions matching TRBD1. Germline-derived CDR1 and CDR2 are SQVTM and ANQGSEA. The CDR3 contains 12 residues. V shed 3 bases and J 6 bases; nucleotides not matched to a gene: 4. CDR3 nucleotides: TGCAGCGTTGAGGTCAGGGGGCTCGAGCAGTACTTC. Its translation is CSVEVRGLEQYF.

This clonotype has a handful of counts. The CDR3 region is CASSRDGGRGEETQYF. The CDR3 DNA follows: TGTGCCAGCAGCCGGGACGGCGGGAGAGGGGAAGAGACCCAGTACTTC. V and J are TRBV4-2 and TRBJ2-5; 7 bases agree with TRBD2. Germline trimming cut 4 bases from V and 3 bases from J; bases unmatched to any gene: 11. The CDR3 sequence is 16 residues long. In germline, CDR1 is LGHNA, CDR2 YNFKEQ.

The V gene is TRBV6-2 or TRBV6-3, the J gene TRBJ1-1; no clear D. CDR1 and CDR2 from the germline V gene are MNHEY and SVGEGT. The V end lost 4 bases, the J end lost 3 bases, and 15 bases lay between the germline ends. This CDR3 comprises 15 residues. DNA for the CDR3: TGTGCCAGCAGTTGGGGAGCGACCGCGGACACTGAAGCTTTCTTT. This translates into CASSWGATADTEAFF.

This chain uses TRBV9 with TRBJ2-7, with TRBD1 identical over 7 bases. The J segment lost 0 bases and the V segment lost 2 bases, leaving 5 bases of the junction unmatched. The length of the CDR3 is 15 residues. CDR1 is SGDLS and CDR2 is YYNGEE in the germline V gene. CDR3 bases: TGTGCCAGCAGCGTTGAGGGGGCCTACTCCTACGAGCAGTACTTC. It encodes CASSVEGAYSYEQYF. The full variable domain, its missing parts supplied by reference TRBV9 and TRBJ2-7, is DSGVTQTPKHLITATGQRVTLRCSPRSGDLSVYWYQQSLDQGLQFLIQYYNGEERAKGNILERFSAQQFPDLHSELNLSSLELGDSALYFCASSVEGAYSYEQYFGPGTRLTVT.